The clone carrying this TCR beta chain was counted a few times. The antigen is unknown. These data originate in a study of CD8+ T cells in alopecia areata. Study at large: Tofacitinib exposure lasted 6 to 18 months, followed by 6 months off drug.

Study-level points and caveats: Resident alphabeta T-cell populations of normal skin are likewise subject to sequencing in scalp samples.

The ends were cut back, 5 bases at V and 0 bases at J, with 8 bases in the middle. The length of the CDR3 is 13 residues. Germline CDR1 reads SEHNR; CDR2 reads FQNEAQ (reference sequence). PBMCs yielded sorted CD4+ and CD8+ T cells. Sequencing relied on a cDNA template that was reverse transcribed from extracted RNA. Only in-frame clones appear in the TCRdb table, and some are missing; sequencing was by immunoSEQ multiplex PCR. The data hold 200,000 to 250,000 clones, with 50% to 60% observed a single time. The TCR originated in a human donor with alopecia areata. The source material was CD4+ T cells sorted from blood, sampled at week 0. This chain uses TRBV7-9 with TRBJ2-7; possible D gene TRBD2, 5 bases. The CDR3 is CASSVAGSYEQYF. CDR3 coding DNA: TGTGCCAGCAGCGTCGCGGGCTCCTACGAGCAGTACTTC.